This is a list of T cell receptor beta chains from one sample in a study of identifying expanded T cells in peripheral blood. This table comes from immunoSEQ multiplex PCR, and its TCRdb copy is limited to in-frame clones, with some not included. The sample gives approximately 120,000 clones, approximately 88% of which show up once; more than 2.5% is in the top ten. The sequencing input was blood. The origin of the receptors is a person between 18 and 75 years old in good health. Each CDR3 is given with its conserved first and last residue. The D gene is left open where the match is weak.

v_call	j_call	d_call	cdr3_aa	cdr3_nt
TRBV5-6	TRBJ1-2	TRBD1	CASSPRQGWLGGYTF	TGTGCCAGCAGCCCCCGACAGGGATGGTTGGGCGGCTACACCTTC
TRBV2	TRBJ2-3	NA	CASTRDSTDTQYF	TGTGCCAGCACCAGGGATAGCACAGATACGCAGTATTTT
TRBV6-5	TRBJ2-7	TRBD2	CASSRSGVNYYEQYF	TGTGCCAGCAGTCGAAGCGGGGTAAATTACTACGAGCAGTACTTC
TRBV6-1	TRBJ2-6	TRBD2	CASSAGGGRHSSGANVLTF	TGTGCCAGCAGTGCCGGCGGGGGGCGGCATTCCTCTGGGGCCAACGTCCTGACTTTC
TRBV30	TRBJ1-1	NA	CASSRGPRLNTEAFF	TGTGCCTCCTCCCGGGGGCCCAGACTGAACACTGAAGCTTTCTTT
TRBV5-8	TRBJ2-7	TRBD1	CASTKSGTDLYEQYF	TGTGCCAGCACCAAGAGTGGGACAGACCTATACGAGCAGTACTTC
TRBV11-1	TRBJ1-2	NA	CASSLGRETYGYTF	TGTGCCAGCAGCTTAGGTCGAGAGACCTATGGCTACACCTTC
TRBV6-6	TRBJ2-2	TRBD1	CASSYYSTGSGELFF	TGTGCCAGCAGTTACTACTCGACAGGGTCGGGGGAGCTGTTTTTT
TRBV27	TRBJ2-3	TRBD2	CASNILAGGPADTQYF	TGTGCCAGCAATATCTTAGCGGGGGGGCCGGCAGATACGCAGTATTTT
TRBV27	TRBJ1-5	TRBD1	CASSAGTGAGNQPQHF	TGTGCCAGCAGTGCCGGGACAGGGGCGGGGAATCAGCCCCAGCATTTT
TRBV28	TRBJ1-5	NA	CASSLVSGGQPQHF	TGTGCCAGCAGTTTAGTATCGGGAGGTCAGCCCCAGCATTTT
TRBV6-5	TRBJ1-1	NA	CASRRGTEAFF	TGTGCCAGCCGACGCGGCACTGAAGCTTTCTTT
TRBV4-2	TRBJ2-3	TRBD2	CASSQLASGETDTQYF	TGTGCCAGCAGCCAACTAGCTAGCGGGGAAACAGATACGCAGTATTTT